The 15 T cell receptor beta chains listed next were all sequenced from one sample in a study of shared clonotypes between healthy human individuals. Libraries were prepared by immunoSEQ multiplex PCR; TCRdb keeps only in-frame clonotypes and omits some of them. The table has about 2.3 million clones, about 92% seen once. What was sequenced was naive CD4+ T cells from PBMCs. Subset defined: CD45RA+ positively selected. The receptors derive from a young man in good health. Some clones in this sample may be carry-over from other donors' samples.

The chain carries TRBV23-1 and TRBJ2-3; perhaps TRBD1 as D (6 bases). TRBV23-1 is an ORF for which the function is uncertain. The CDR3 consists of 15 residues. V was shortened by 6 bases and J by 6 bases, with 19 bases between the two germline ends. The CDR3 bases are TGCGCCAGCAGCCCATTTCAGGGGATAGTGGATACGCAGTATTTT. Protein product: CASSPFQGIVDTQYF.

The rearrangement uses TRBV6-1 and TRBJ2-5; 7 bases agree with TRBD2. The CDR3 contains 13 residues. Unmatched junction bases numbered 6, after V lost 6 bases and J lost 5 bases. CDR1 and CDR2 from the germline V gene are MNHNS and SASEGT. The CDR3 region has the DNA TGTGCCAGCAGCTACGGACTAGTCGAGACCCAGTACTTC. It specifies CASSYGLVETQYF.

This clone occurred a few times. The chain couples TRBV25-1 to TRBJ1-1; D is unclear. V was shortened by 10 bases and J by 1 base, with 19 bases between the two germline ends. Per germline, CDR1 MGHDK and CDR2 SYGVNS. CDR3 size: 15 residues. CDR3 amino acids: CATVSAKTGNTEAFF. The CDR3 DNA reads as TGTGCCACCGTATCCGCGAAGACGGGGAACACTGAAGCTTTCTTT. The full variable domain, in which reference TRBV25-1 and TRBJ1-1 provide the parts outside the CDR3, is EADIYQTPRYLVIGTGKKITLECSQTMGHDKMYWYQQDPGMELHLIHYSYGVNSTEKGDLSSESTVSRIRTEHFPLTLESARPSHTSQYLCATVSAKTGNTEAFFGQGTRLTVV.

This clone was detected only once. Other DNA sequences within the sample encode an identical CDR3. The CDR3 sequence is CASSLIPDQETQYF. In nucleotides, the CDR3 is TGCGCCAGCAGCTTGATCCCCGACCAAGAGACCCAGTACTTC. The V gene is TRBV5-1, the J gene TRBJ2-5; D is ambiguous. The CDR3 covers 14 residues. V shed 1 base and J shed 0 bases, with 7 bases lying between them. The V gene's germline CDR1 is SGHRS and CDR2 YFSETQ.

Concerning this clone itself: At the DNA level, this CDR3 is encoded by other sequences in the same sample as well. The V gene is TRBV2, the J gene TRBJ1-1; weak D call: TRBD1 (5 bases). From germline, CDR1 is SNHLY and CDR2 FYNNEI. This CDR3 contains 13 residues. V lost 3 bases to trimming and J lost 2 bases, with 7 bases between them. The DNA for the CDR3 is TGTGCCAGCAGTGATCAGGGAAACACTGAAGCTTTCTTT. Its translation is CASSDQGNTEAFF.

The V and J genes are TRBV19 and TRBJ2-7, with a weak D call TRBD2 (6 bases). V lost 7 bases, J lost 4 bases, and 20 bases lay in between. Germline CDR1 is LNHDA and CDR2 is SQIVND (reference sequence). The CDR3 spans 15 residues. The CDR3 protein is CASTPTAGRAYEQYF. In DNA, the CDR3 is TGTGCCAGTACCCCAACGGCCGGGAGAGCTTACGAGCAGTACTTC.

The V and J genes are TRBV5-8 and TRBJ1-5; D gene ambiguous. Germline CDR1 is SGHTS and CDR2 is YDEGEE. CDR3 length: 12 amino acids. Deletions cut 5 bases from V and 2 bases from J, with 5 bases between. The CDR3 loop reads CASSDRNQPQHF. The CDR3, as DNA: TGTGCCAGCAGTGATCGCAATCAGCCCCAGCATTTT.

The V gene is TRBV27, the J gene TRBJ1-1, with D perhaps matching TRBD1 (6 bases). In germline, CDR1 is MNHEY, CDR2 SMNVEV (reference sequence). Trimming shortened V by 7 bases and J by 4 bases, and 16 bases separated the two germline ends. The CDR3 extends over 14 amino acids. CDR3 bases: TGTGCCAGCACTGCCACAGGGTACGCCACTGAAGCTTTCTTT. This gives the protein CASTATGYATEAFF.

The DNA for the CDR3 is TGTGCCAGCAGCTCTCCCCCCCCAGGGAACACTGAAGCTTTCTTT. This codes for CASSSPPPGNTEAFF. This rearrangement joins TRBV5-6 to TRBJ1-1, with D unclear. The germline V gene has CDR1 SGHDT and CDR2 YYEEEE. The CDR3 spans 15 residues. Trimming pared 3 bases from V and 1 base from J, leaving 13 bases between.

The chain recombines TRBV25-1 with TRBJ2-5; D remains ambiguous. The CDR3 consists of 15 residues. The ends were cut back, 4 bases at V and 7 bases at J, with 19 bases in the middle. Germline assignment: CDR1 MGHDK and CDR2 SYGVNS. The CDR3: CASSATWNQIATQYF. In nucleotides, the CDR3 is TGTGCCAGCAGTGCGACTTGGAACCAGATTGCGACCCAGTACTTC.

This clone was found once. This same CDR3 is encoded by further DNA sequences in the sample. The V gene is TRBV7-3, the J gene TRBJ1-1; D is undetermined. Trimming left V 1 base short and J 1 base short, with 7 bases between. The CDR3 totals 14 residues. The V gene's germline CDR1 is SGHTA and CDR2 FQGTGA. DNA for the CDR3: TGTGCCAGCAGCTTAATGGGCGGGAACACTGAAGCTTTCTTT. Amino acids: CASSLMGGNTEAFF.

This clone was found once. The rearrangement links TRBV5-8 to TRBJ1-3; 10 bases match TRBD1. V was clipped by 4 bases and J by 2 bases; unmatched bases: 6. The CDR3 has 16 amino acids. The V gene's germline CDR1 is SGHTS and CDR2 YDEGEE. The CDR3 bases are TGTGCCAGCAGCGAACCTGGGACAGGGGCTGGAAACACCATATATTTT. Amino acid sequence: CASSEPGTGAGNTIYF.

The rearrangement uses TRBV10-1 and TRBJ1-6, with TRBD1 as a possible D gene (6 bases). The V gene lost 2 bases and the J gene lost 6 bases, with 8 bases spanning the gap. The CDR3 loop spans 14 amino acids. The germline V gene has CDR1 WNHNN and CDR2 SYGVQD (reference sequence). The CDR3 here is CASSEQGSNSPLHF. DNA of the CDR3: TGCGCCAGCAGTGAGCAGGGGAGTAATTCACCCCTCCACTTT.

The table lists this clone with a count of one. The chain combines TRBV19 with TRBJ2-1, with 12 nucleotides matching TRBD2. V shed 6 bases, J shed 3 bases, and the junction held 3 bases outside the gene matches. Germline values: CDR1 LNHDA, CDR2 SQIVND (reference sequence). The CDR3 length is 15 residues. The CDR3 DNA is TGTGCCAGTAGACTAGCGGGAGGTTACTACAATGAGCAGTTCTTC. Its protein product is CASRLAGGYYNEQFF. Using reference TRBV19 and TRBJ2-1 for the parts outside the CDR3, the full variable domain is DGGITQSPKYLFRKEGQNVTLSCEQNLNHDAMYWYRQDPGQGLRLIYYSQIVNDFQKGDIAEGYSVSREKKESFPLTVTSAQKNPTAFYLCASRLAGGYYNEQFFGPGTRLTVL.

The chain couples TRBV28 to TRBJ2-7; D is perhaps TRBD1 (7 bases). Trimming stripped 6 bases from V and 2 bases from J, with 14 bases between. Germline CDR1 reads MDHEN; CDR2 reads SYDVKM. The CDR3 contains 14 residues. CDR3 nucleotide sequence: TGTGCCAGCAGGGGGCAGGGGGGCCCCTACGAGCAGTACTTC. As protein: CASRGQGGPYEQYF.